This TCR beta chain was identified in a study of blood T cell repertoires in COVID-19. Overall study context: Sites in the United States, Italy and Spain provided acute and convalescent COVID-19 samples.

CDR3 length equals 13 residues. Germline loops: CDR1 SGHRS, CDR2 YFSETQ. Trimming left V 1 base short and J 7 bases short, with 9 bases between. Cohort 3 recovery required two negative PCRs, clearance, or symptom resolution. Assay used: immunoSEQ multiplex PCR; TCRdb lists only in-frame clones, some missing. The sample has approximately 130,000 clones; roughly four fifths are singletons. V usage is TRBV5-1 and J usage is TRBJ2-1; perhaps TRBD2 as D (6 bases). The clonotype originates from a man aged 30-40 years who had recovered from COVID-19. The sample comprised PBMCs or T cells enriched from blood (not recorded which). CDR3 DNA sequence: TGCGCCAGCAGCTTGTATAGCGGAAATGAGCAGTTCTTC. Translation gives CASSLYSGNEQFF.